Listed below are T cell receptor beta chains from one sample, sequenced in a study of blood T cell repertoires in COVID-19. The data were produced by immunoSEQ multiplex PCR, yet TCRdb's version contains in-frame clones alone and is incomplete. The sample has around 98,000 clones; roughly 82% are singletons. Sample: peripheral blood. These receptor sequences come from a man aged 70-80 years with active or convalescent COVID-19. Each CDR3 is given with its conserved first and last residue.

V: TRBV5-1
CDR3: CASSIRSGGPANEQFF

V: TRBV7-9
CDR3: CASSVDRGGYTF

V: TRBV7-2
CDR3: CASSLSGDYGYTF

V: TRBV7-9
CDR3: CASSNRGTVTDTQYF

V: TRBV27
CDR3: CASRNSGGERETQYF

V: TRBV5-5
CDR3: CASSPQGGQNTEAFF

V: TRBV6-2/TRBV6-3
CDR3: CASSSDRGSYSPLHF

V: TRBV19
CDR3: CASSTPRTGGTQPQHF

V: TRBV4-3
CDR3: CASSQDAEHGRGGYTF

V: TRBV24-1
CDR3: CATSEGAQETQYF

V: TRBV18
CDR3: CASSPYSSGVGEQYF

V: TRBV5-1
CDR3: CASSLGPGVGAGEQYF

V: TRBV25-1
CDR3: CASSVTGGFDEQYF

V: TRBV19
CDR3: CASSIGVAVTDYGYTF

V: TRBV7-3
CDR3: CASSLRGTASYNEQFF

V: TRBV7-6
CDR3: CASSRDRGRYTEAFF

V: TRBV5-6
CDR3: CASSLDRGEKLFF

V: TRBV3-1/TRBV3-2
CDR3: CASSFDGINTGELFF

V: TRBV7-9
CDR3: CASNRPGQARTEQYF

V: TRBV25-1
CDR3: CASSELEEGETQYF

V: TRBV6-5
CDR3: CASGLAQETQYF

V: TRBV7-2
CDR3: CASRLAGGFETQYF

V: TRBV6-2/TRBV6-3
CDR3: CASSFLTGTSGSNTQYF

V: TRBV9
CDR3: CASSVRPPGSITEAFF

V: TRBV19
CDR3: CASSITGTSSYNEQFF

V: TRBV24-1
CDR3: CATSDPTDRRETQYF

V: TRBV21-1
CDR3: CARDRLCNQPQHF

V: TRBV5-1
CDR3: CASSQGQQETQYF

V: TRBV11-2
CDR3: CASRASGGSIGEQYF

V: TRBV6-2/TRBV6-3
CDR3: CASSRTGFSYGYTF

V: TRBV30
CDR3: CAWGTGWNNSPLHF

V: TRBV19
CDR3: CASNPGDSTSDTQYF

V: TRBV4-1
CDR3: CASSRGLMNTEAFF

V: TRBV20-1
CDR3: CSASADRVRGYTF

V: TRBV7-2
CDR3: CASSLIRTSGGGTDTQYF

V: TRBV5-1
CDR3: CASSFSTGGVPNYGYTF

V: TRBV12-3/TRBV12-4
CDR3: CASSLLRSPLHF

V: TRBV5-1
CDR3: CASSLGHSGGSDTQYF

V: TRBV3-1/TRBV3-2
CDR3: CASSHPRTGRDTEAFF

V: TRBV5-1
CDR3: CASSVRAGATDTQYF

V: TRBV7-9
CDR3: CASSLPGAGELFF

V: TRBV12-5
CDR3: CASGLVVGEVTEAFF

V: TRBV5-1
CDR3: CASSTSGGGNEKLFF